A single sample is the source of the 27 T cell receptor beta chains below, sequenced in a study of beta chain features in type 1 diabetes. Sequenced material consisted of expressed TCRB transcripts (all of the isolated RNA was reverse transcribed). The method was immunoSEQ multiplex PCR; TCRdb's version includes in-frame clones alone and lacks a portion of them. The profile shows fewer than 350,000 clones, around 20% of them singletons. The sample was naive CD4+ T cells from blood. Receptors originate from a woman aged 18-35 years in good health.

This clone was counted a few times. The chain joins TRBV4-1 to TRBJ1-4; 7 bases match TRBD1. Germline V gene data show CDR1 as MGHRA and CDR2 as YSYEKL. The CDR3 has 13 residues. The junction had 2 bases not matched to a gene; V was cut back by 4 bases and J by 6 bases. CDR3 in amino acids: CASSRGQHEKLFF. CDR3 in DNA: TGCGCCAGCAGCCGGGGACAGCATGAAAAACTGTTTTTT.

Comment on this clone: Other nucleotide sequences from this sample produce the same CDR3. The V gene is TRBV5-4, the J gene TRBJ1-2, with no clear D. Looked up from germline, CDR1 is SGHNT and CDR2 is YYREEE (reference sequence). V was pared by 0 bases and J by 4 bases, with 4 bases between. The CDR3 runs to 12 residues. The CDR3 DNA sequence: TGTGCCAGCAGCTTGGGCGGCTATGGCTACACCTTC. The encoded protein is CASSLGGYGYTF.

The J gene is TRBJ2-1, the V gene TRBV21-1; the table calls TRBD2, which could not be checked here. TRBV21-1 is shown as a pseudogene. The CDR3 is 14 amino acids. In DNA form, the CDR3 reads TGTGCCAGCAGCAAAGCACGGGGGGCCGTTGAGCAGTTCTTC. Translating gives CASSKARGAVEQFF.

This clone was counted between two and nine times. The chain joins TRBV5-1 to TRBJ1-2, with 7 bases fitting TRBD1. V was clipped by 2 bases and J by 4 bases; unmatched bases: 8. The germline gives CDR1 SGHRS, CDR2 YFSETQ. The CDR3 consists of 15 residues. This chain's CDR3 is CASSFGTDRVYGYTF. The CDR3 bases are TGCGCCAGCAGCTTCGGTACAGACAGGGTCTATGGCTACACCTTC.

The V call is TRBV7-6, the J call TRBJ2-1; TRBD2 matches 11 bases. CDR1 and CDR2 from the germline V gene are SGHVS and FNYEAQ. The trim removed 4 bases at V and 8 bases at J, leaving 7 bases unmatched. The CDR3 loop spans 15 amino acids. Here the CDR3 DNA reads TGTGCCAGCAGCTCTACTAGCGGGAGTTCACATGAGCAGTTCTTC. Translation gives CASSSTSGSSHEQFF.

The gene calls are TRBV19 and TRBJ2-1; 13 bases line up with TRBD2. The J segment lost 5 bases and the V segment lost 5 bases, leaving 6 bases of the junction unmatched. This CDR3 region has 16 residues. CDR1 and CDR2 (germline): LNHDA, SQIVND (reference sequence). In DNA form, the CDR3 reads TGTGCCAGTAGTGGGTGGACTAGCGGGAGCAACAATGAGCAGTTCTTC. Residues: CASSGWTSGSNNEQFF.

This clone has only a few counts. V gene TRBV2 combines with J gene TRBJ1-2, with unresolved D. V was cut by 4 bases and J by 3 bases, with 12 bases left in between. Germline V CDR1 and CDR2: SNHLY, FYNNEI. The CDR3 runs 14 residues. CDR3 nucleotide sequence: TGTGCCAGCAGTGTGTCGGGTCGGCACTATGGCTACACCTTC. Its protein product is CASSVSGRHYGYTF.

CDR3 residues: CASSRDILYEQYF. The CDR3 region has the DNA TGTGCCAGCAGCCGGGACATCTTATACGAGCAGTACTTC. The chain links TRBV7-9 to TRBJ2-7; the D gene is possibly TRBD1 (6 bases). Trimming left V 5 bases short and J 4 bases short, with 12 bases between. CDR3 length equals 13 residues. Germline loops: CDR1 SEHNR, CDR2 FQNEAQ (reference sequence).

Worth noting for this clone: Other DNA sequences from this sample encode an identical CDR3 as well. This rearrangement joins TRBV30 to TRBJ1-2; unclear D gene. CDR3 length: 12 residues. V was pared by 1 base and J by 2 bases, with 5 bases between. Looked up from germline, CDR1 is GTSNPN and CDR2 is SVGIG (reference sequence). As DNA, the CDR3 is TGTGCCTGGAGTGGGCAGAACTATGGCTACACCTTC. Translation gives CAWSGQNYGYTF. The full variable domain, completed using reference TRBV30 and TRBJ1-2, is SQTIHQWPATLVQPVGSPLSLECTVEGTSNPNLYWYRQAAGRGLQLLFYSVGIGQISSEVPQNLSASRPQDRQFILSSKKLLLSDSGFYLCAWSGQNYGYTFGSGTRLTVV.

This clone was detected only once. V and J are TRBV4-1 and TRBJ2-3; D ambiguous. CDR3 length equals 15 residues. The V gene's germline CDR1 is MGHRA and CDR2 YSYEKL. The V end was cut by 1 base, the J end by 0 bases, with 8 bases between. The CDR3, as DNA: TGCGCCAGCAGCCAAGGCGGATCTAGCACAGATACGCAGTATTTT. Translating gives CASSQGGSSTDTQYF.

There are a few counts of this clone. The chain carries TRBV6-4 and TRBJ2-3; D unresolved. Germline V gene lookup returns CDR1 MRHNA and CDR2 SNTAGT. V dropped 2 bases and J dropped 2 bases, with 5 bases sitting between them. This CDR3 region has 13 residues. The CDR3 protein is CASSDQNTDTQYF. CDR3 nucleotides: TGTGCCAGCAGTGACCAGAACACAGATACGCAGTATTTT.

V gene TRBV6-6 combines with J gene TRBJ1-1; tentatively, D is TRBD1 (6 bases). Germline V gives CDR1 MNHNY, CDR2 SVGAGI (reference sequence). V lost 6 bases, J lost 3 bases, and 14 bases lay in between. The CDR3 covers 14 residues. In nucleotides, the CDR3 is TGTGCCAGCAGACAACAGGGCATGGACACTGAAGCTTTCTTT. The encoded protein is CASRQQGMDTEAFF.

This chain links TRBV5-6 with TRBJ1-5, with 11 nucleotides matching TRBD1. Losses at the gene ends were 4 bases for V and 6 bases for J; bases not matched to a gene: 6. The CDR3 covers 15 residues. Germline loops: CDR1 SGHDT, CDR2 YYEEEE. The CDR3 spells CASSAGQGAVQPQHF. The CDR3 DNA reads as TGTGCCAGCAGCGCCGGACAGGGGGCGGTTCAGCCCCAGCATTTT.

This chain connects TRBV6-5 to TRBJ2-7, with D possibly TRBD1 on 5 matching bases. The CDR3 totals 14 residues. Germline loops: CDR1 MNHEY, CDR2 SVGAGI. V lost 5 bases to trimming and J lost 2 bases, with 13 bases between them. The CDR3 region is CASSHRQGAYEQYF. The CDR3 DNA sequence: TGTGCCAGCAGTCATCGACAAGGGGCCTACGAGCAGTACTTC.

The chain couples TRBV28 to TRBJ1-6; possibly TRBD1 for D (5 bases). In germline, CDR1 is MDHEN, CDR2 SYDVKM. V shed 6 bases and J shed 7 bases, with 10 bases lying between them. The CDR3 is made up of 13 amino acids. The CDR3 loop reads CASSQGWNSPLHF. In DNA, the CDR3 is TGTGCCAGCAGCCAGGGCTGGAATTCACCCCTCCACTTT.

This clone was observed a few times. The V and J genes are TRBV7-6 and TRBJ2-2; the D gene is possibly TRBD1 (6 bases). CDR1 and CDR2 from the germline V gene are SGHVS and FNYEAQ. The CDR3 covers 16 residues. V was cut by 0 bases and J by 3 bases, with 11 bases left in between. CDR3 loop: CASSLAPRGYTGELFF. The CDR3 region has the DNA TGTGCCAGCAGCTTAGCGCCCAGGGGATACACCGGGGAGCTGTTTTTT.

This chain connects TRBV7-2 to TRBJ2-1, with a weak D call TRBD2 (6 bases). With 5 bases removed from V and 0 bases from J, the gap between germline ends came to 11 bases. The V gene's germline CDR1 is SGHTA and CDR2 FQGNSA. CDR3 length: 15 amino acids. The DNA for the CDR3 is TGTGCCAGCAGCGGTAGCGGACTCTCCTACAATGAGCAGTTCTTC. This encodes CASSGSGLSYNEQFF.

V and J are TRBV7-2 and TRBJ2-5, with 7 bases lining up with TRBD2. The junction had 2 bases not matched to a gene; V was cut back by 1 base and J by 3 bases. Germline V gene data show CDR1 as SGHTA and CDR2 as FQGNSA. The CDR3 runs to 14 residues. The CDR3: CASSLVAGEETQYF. The CDR3 DNA reads TGTGCCAGCAGCTTAGTGGCGGGAGAAGAGACCCAGTACTTC.

The rearrangement uses TRBV30 and TRBJ1-5, with D perhaps matching TRBD1 (6 bases). The CDR3 spans 15 residues. The germline V gene encodes CDR1 GTSNPN and CDR2 SVGIG (reference sequence). V dropped 3 bases and J dropped 5 bases, with 17 bases sitting between them. In DNA, the CDR3 is TGTGCCTGGAGCCCCACGAGGGGGGGGTATCAGCCCCAGCATTTT. As protein: CAWSPTRGGYQPQHF.

This clone came up once. V is TRBV5-4 and J is TRBJ2-2; D is perhaps TRBD2 (5 bases). CDR3 length equals 16 residues. V dropped 0 bases and J dropped 3 bases, with 12 bases sitting between them. Germline V CDR1 and CDR2: SGHNT, YYREEE (reference sequence). CDR3 protein: CASSLALALDTGELFF. DNA for the CDR3: TGTGCCAGCAGCTTGGCCCTAGCTCTGGACACCGGGGAGCTGTTTTTT.

There are a few counts of this clone. The rearrangement joins TRBV4-2 to TRBJ1-3; D gene uncertain. V shed 0 bases and J shed 1 base, with 7 bases lying between them. The CDR3 runs 15 residues. Germline V gene sequence: CDR1 LGHNA, CDR2 YNFKEQ. CDR3 in DNA: TGTGCCAGCAGCCAAGATGAGGGATCTGGAAACACCATATATTTT. It codes for CASSQDEGSGNTIYF.

The chain links TRBV6-5 to TRBJ2-1, with 8 bases lining up with TRBD2. In germline, CDR1 is MNHEY, CDR2 SVGAGI. The CDR3 has 14 residues. V lost 6 bases and J lost 7; bases outside the gene matches: 8. CDR3 DNA: TGTGCCAGCAGCGAGCGGGGGCGCCCTAATGAGCAGTTCTTC. Amino acid sequence: CASSERGRPNEQFF.

The chain links TRBV4-2 to TRBJ2-2; D is undetermined. V gave up 1 base and J gave up 6 bases, with 12 bases separating them. The CDR3 spans 15 residues. CDR1 LGHNA and CDR2 YNFKEQ come from the germline V gene. The CDR3 DNA reads TGTGCCAGCAGCCAAGTCGAGGCCGGGTCCGGGGAGCTGTTTTTT. Protein product: CASSQVEAGSGELFF.

This clone was seen a handful of times. The V gene is TRBV29-1, the J gene TRBJ2-7; no reliable D call. The CDR3 runs 13 residues. Deletions cut 5 bases from V and 5 bases from J, with 16 bases between. The germline V gene encodes CDR1 SQVTM and CDR2 ANQGSEA. The CDR3 coding sequence is TGCAGCGTTCGCCCTGGGCCGCCGGACGAGCAGTACTTC. It codes for CSVRPGPPDEQYF.

The table lists this clone with many counts. The J gene is TRBJ1-6, the V gene TRBV15; 7 nucleotides align to TRBD1. V shed 3 bases and J 7 bases; nucleotides not matched to a gene: 3. The CDR3 loop spans 14 amino acids. In germline, CDR1 is LNHNV, CDR2 YYDKDF (reference sequence). CDR3 loop: CATSRTGTNSPLHF. CDR3 nucleotides: TGTGCCACCAGCAGGACAGGGACGAATTCACCCCTCCACTTT.

The V call is TRBV2, the J call TRBJ2-2, with 13 positions matching TRBD2. Losses at the gene ends were 10 bases for V and 5 bases for J; bases not matched to a gene: 7. Germline V CDR1 and CDR2: SNHLY, FYNNEI. The CDR3 extends over 15 amino acids. The CDR3 protein is CATGLAGAQTGELFF. The CDR3 DNA reads as TGTGCCACCGGACTAGCGGGGGCTCAGACCGGGGAGCTGTTTTTT.

This clone was counted only a few times. Other DNA sequences in this sample translate to the same CDR3. The V and J genes are TRBV7-2 and TRBJ2-3; D is ambiguous. V was clipped by 4 bases and J by 0 bases, with 8 bases between them. The CDR3 is 14 amino acids. CDR1 is SGHTA and CDR2 is FQGNSA in the germline V gene. CDR3 in amino acids: CASSSGPSTDTQYF. DNA of the CDR3: TGTGCCAGCAGCTCAGGTCCGAGCACAGATACGCAGTATTTT.